The T cell receptor (beta chain) under discussion was sequenced for a study of T cell responses to AZD1222 COVID-19 vaccine. Remarks on this clone: Its antigen is currently unknown.

Study-wide results and caveats: Most donors were white British and more were female, and clonal diversity was possibly underestimated. Spike-specific TCRs gained breadth and depth after people received two AZD1222 doses. Per reports, nearly half of all spike-specific TCRs target regions that are unmutated in variants.

Here immunoSEQ multiplex PCR was the method, and the copy in TCRdb shows in-frame clones only, minus some. The data contain tens of thousands of clones, around 89% of them singletons. This CDR3 is built from 11 residues. Germline CDR1 and CDR2: MGHDK and SYGVNS. The chain carries TRBV25-1 and TRBJ2-7; 7 positions agree with TRBD2. This material consisted of peripheral blood, taken on day 0 of AZD1222 vaccination. The receptor was isolated from an adult in good health. The CDR3 is CATGRVHEQYF. Written as DNA, the CDR3 is TGTGCAACGGGGAGGGTTCACGAGCAGTACTTC.